The rows below give T cell receptor beta chains drawn from one sample of a study of blood T cell repertoires in COVID-19. Clones were read by immunoSEQ multiplex PCR, and TCRdb kept only the in-frame ones, dropping some. Of a few hundred thousand clones in the sample, 90% were seen once. Sequences were obtained from PBMCs or T cells enriched from blood (not recorded which). The receptors were sampled from a woman aged 18-29 years with acute COVID-19. Each CDR3 is given with its conserved first and last residue. D genes are given only for firm matches. A clone size is listed for some rows: how often the clone was seen (once, few, many), or a class if it is expanded.

j_gene | d_gene | v_gene | abundance | CDR3nt | CDR3aa
TRBJ1-2 | TRBD1 | TRBV5-4 | NA | TGTGCCAGCAGCCCGGGGGGACAGGGTAGGGGCGGCTACACCTTC | CASSPGGQGRGGYTF
TRBJ1-6 | TRBD1 | TRBV3-1/TRBV3-2 | NA | TGTGCCAGCAGCCAAGGACAGGGGGATTCACCCCTCCACTTT | CASSQGQGDSPLHF
TRBJ2-1 | NA | TRBV5-1 | NA | TGCGCCAGCAGCTTGGATGAGACCAGAGGAAATGAGCAGTTCTTC | CASSLDETRGNEQFF
TRBJ2-2 | NA | TRBV9 | once | TGTGCCAGCAGCGACTATCACCGAGGGACCGGGGAGCTGTTTTTT | CASSDYHRGTGELFF
TRBJ1-3 | NA | TRBV10-3 | NA | TGTGCCATCAGTGAAGGGGGAAATGGAAACACCATATATTTT | CAISEGGNGNTIYF
TRBJ1-5 | NA | TRBV10-2 | NA | TGCGCCAGCACCGGCCGGGGGAATCAGCCCCAGCATTTT | CASTGRGNQPQHF
TRBJ2-7 | TRBD2 | TRBV15 | NA | TGTGCCACCAGCAGAGATCGGGGGGAACTTTACGAGCAGTACTTC | CATSRDRGELYEQYF
TRBJ2-1 | NA | TRBV4-1 | NA | TGCGCCAGCAGCCCCTCTATTAATGAGCAGTTCTTC | CASSPSINEQFF
TRBJ1-1 | NA | TRBV11-1 | NA | TGTGCCAGCAGCTTAGATGGGCTTACGAACACTGAAGCTTTCTTT | CASSLDGLTNTEAFF
TRBJ2-7 | TRBD1 | TRBV5-6 | NA | TGTGCCAGCACCCTGGACAGGGATGTGGACGAGCAGTACTTC | CASTLDRDVDEQYF
TRBJ2-2 | NA | TRBV19 | NA | TGTGCCAGTAGTATAGAAGGGAGCACCGGGGAGCTGTTTTTT | CASSIEGSTGELFF
TRBJ1-2 | NA | TRBV19 | NA | TGTGCCAGTAGTATCACAGGGACCTATGGCTACACCTTC | CASSITGTYGYTF
TRBJ1-1 | TRBD1 | TRBV19 | NA | TGTGCCAGTATTTTCGACAGGGGAGGCACTGAAGCTTTCTTT | CASIFDRGGTEAFF
TRBJ1-1 | TRBD1 | TRBV2 | few | TGTGCCAGCAGCTCACAGGGGGCGGACACTGAAGCTTTCTTT | CASSSQGADTEAFF
TRBJ2-1 | TRBD2 | TRBV6-5 | NA | TGTGCCAGCAGGAAAGCGGGAGGGCCCTCTTATGAGCAGTTCTTC | CASRKAGGPSYEQFF
TRBJ1-5 | NA | TRBV19 | once | TGTGCCAGTATCAACGGGAGGGAGCGTCAGCCCCAGCATTTT | CASINGRERQPQHF
TRBJ2-7 | NA | TRBV7-7 | NA | TGTGCTAGCAGTCCCCGTCGGGAGTCTGGCGAGCAGTACTTC | CASSPRRESGEQYF
TRBJ1-2 | NA | TRBV29-1 | NA | TGCAGCGTTGAAGGGGTGGCAGGGTCGTACGGTGGCTACACCTTC | CSVEGVAGSYGGYTF
TRBJ1-1 | NA | TRBV24-1 | NA | TGTGCCACCAGTGATTCAGGTGCGGAAGCTTTCTTT | CATSDSGAEAFF
TRBJ1-5 | NA | TRBV7-6 | NA | TGTGCCAGCAGCCAATTCGAAGGAGATCAGCCCCAGCATTTT | CASSQFEGDQPQHF
TRBJ2-1 | NA | TRBV10-3 | NA | TGTGCCATCAGGTCCCTTTTGAGTGAGCAGTTCTTC | CAIRSLLSEQFF
TRBJ1-1 | NA | TRBV24-1 | NA | TGTGCCACCAGTGTGGGAGTGAACACTGAAGCTTTCTTT | CATSVGVNTEAFF
TRBJ2-2 | TRBD1 | TRBV28 | once | TGTGCCAGCAGTTTTGGCCCTCGGACAGGGGGCCGGACAACCGGGGAGCTGTTTTTT | CASSFGPRTGGRTTGELFF
TRBJ1-1 | NA | TRBV18 | NA | TGTGCCAGCTCACAGCCGGGGGGGCGTATGAACAGTGAAGCTTTCTTT | CASSQPGGRMNSEAFF
TRBJ1-4 | TRBD1 | TRBV28 | NA | TGTGCCAGCAACCTAGGGGGCGCGGGGCATAATGAAAAACTGTTTTTT | CASNLGGAGHNEKLFF
TRBJ2-7 | TRBD1 | TRBV15 | NA | TGTGCCACCAGCAGGGGAGGGGACAGGGGGCCCTTGAGCTCCTACGAGCAGTACTTC | CATSRGGDRGPLSSYEQYF